These 26 T cell receptor beta chains originate from one sample sequenced in a study of beta chain features in type 1 diabetes (dated by TCRdb to the late 2010s). On the study overall, not on this receptor specifically: Type 1 diabetes patients showed a moderate but significant shortening of TCRB CDR3 length in all four CD4+ subsets.

The library was obtained by the immunoSEQ multiplex PCR assay. The entire amount of isolated RNA was reverse transcribed using the High Capacity cDNA Reverse Transcription Kit, so the sequenced TCRB transcripts were expressed ones. TCRdb provides this immuneACCESS table in a form limited to in-frame rearrangements. Some clones are lacking; in checked studies, under half of them reflect an unresolved V gene, and why the rest are absent is not known. This sample lists some 200,000 clones; around 16% were detected once. Together, the top ten hold approximately 0.081% of the sample. No cognate antigen is known for these TCRs. Sequenced input: naive CD4+ T cells from blood. Reading the label with the study, this specimen's cell subset or site is: true naive CD4+ T cells. The source of these receptors is a man younger than 40 with type 1 diabetes.

The rearrangement joins TRBV9 to TRBJ1-3; TRBD1 matches 7 bases. This CDR3 region has 15 residues. V lost 4 bases to trimming and J lost 4 bases; unmatched junction nucleotides: 8. Germline V gives CDR1 SGDLS, CDR2 YYNGEE. DNA of the CDR3: TGTGCCAGCAGCCTCTCCGGGACAGTAGGAAACACCATATATTTT. Its translation: CASSLSGTVGNTIYF.

This clone was recorded a few times. The chain employs TRBV5-1 and TRBJ2-7; 9 nucleotides match TRBD1. Germline assignment: CDR1 SGHRS and CDR2 YFSETQ. V shed 8 bases and J 2 bases; nucleotides not matched to a gene: 5. CDR3 length equals 13 residues. The CDR3 loop reads CASRTGATYEQYF. The CDR3 DNA reads TGCGCCAGTAGGACAGGGGCTACCTACGAGCAGTACTTC. Supplemented by reference TRBV5-1 and TRBJ2-7, the full variable domain reads KAGVTQTPRYLIKTRGQQVTLSCSPISGHRSVSWYQQTPGQGLQFLFEYFSETQRNKGNFPGRFSGRQFSNSRSEMNVSTLELGDSALYLCASRTGATYEQYFGPGTRLTVT.

The chain recombines TRBV25-1 with TRBJ2-3, with 7 bases matching TRBD1. From germline, CDR1 is MGHDK and CDR2 SYGVNS. V trimming: 6 bases; J trimming: 2 bases; junction bases outside the gene matches: 5. The CDR3 runs 14 residues. This CDR3 reads CASSGQELTDTQYF. The CDR3 DNA follows: TGTGCCAGCAGCGGACAGGAACTCACAGATACGCAGTATTTT.

The CDR3 protein is CASRERESSYNEQFF. In DNA, the CDR3 is TGTGCCAGCAGAGAGCGGGAGAGCTCCTACAATGAGCAGTTCTTC. The rearrangement uses TRBV27 and TRBJ2-1, with TRBD2 matching 8 bases. The germline V gene encodes CDR1 MNHEY and CDR2 SMNVEV (reference sequence). The CDR3 is 15 residues long. V trimming: 6 bases; J trimming: 0 bases; junction bases outside the gene matches: 4.

The chain combines TRBV29-1 with TRBJ2-1; 8 nucleotides align to TRBD2. From germline, CDR1 is SQVTM and CDR2 ANQGSEA. The CDR3 runs to 13 residues. With V trimmed by 4 bases and J by 4 bases, 3 bases remained unmatched. The CDR3 sequence: CSVGGRLYNEQFF. The CDR3 nucleotides read TGCAGCGTTGGCGGGAGGTTGTACAATGAGCAGTTCTTC.

This rearrangement joins TRBV7-9 to TRBJ1-1; 9 nucleotides match TRBD1. The CDR3 is 19 residues long. V was clipped by 5 bases and J by 3 bases; unmatched bases: 19. Germline V gives CDR1 SEHNR, CDR2 FQNEAQ (reference sequence). The CDR3 bases are TGTGCCAGCAGCCCCCGGGATGGGACAGGGTTTGTGAAGGACACTGAAGCTTTCTTT. This sequence encodes CASSPRDGTGFVKDTEAFF.

The chain links TRBV4-1 to TRBJ2-7; no firm D call. Trimming removed 2 bases at V and 7 bases at J, with 9 bases between. Germline values: CDR1 MGHRA, CDR2 YSYEKL. The CDR3 sequence is 12 residues long. CDR3 nucleotide sequence: TGCGCCAGCAGCCAACCTTACCAGGAGCAGTACTTC. It specifies CASSQPYQEQYF.

The chain recombines TRBV29-1 with TRBJ2-5; tentatively, D is TRBD1 (5 bases). Trimming took off 7 bases at V and 4 bases at J, with 16 bases between the two ends. Per germline, CDR1 SQVTM and CDR2 ANQGSEA. The CDR3 extends over 13 amino acids. The CDR3 DNA reads as TGCAGCGCTTTCGGACAATCCCCAGAGACCCAGTACTTC. Its translation: CSAFGQSPETQYF.

Points on this clone: The same CDR3 also results from other DNA sequences found in this sample. The rearrangement joins TRBV5-1 to TRBJ2-5; D gene unclear. Germline CDR1 and CDR2: SGHRS and YFSETQ. Trimming left V 3 bases short and J 2 bases short, with 2 bases between. This CDR3 spans 11 amino acids. CDR3 loop: CASSYQETQYF. The CDR3, as DNA: TGCGCCAGCAGCTATCAAGAGACCCAGTACTTC. The entire variable domain, with the rest obtained from reference TRBV5-1 and TRBJ2-5, is as follows: KAGVTQTPRYLIKTRGQQVTLSCSPISGHRSVSWYQQTPGQGLQFLFEYFSETQRNKGNFPGRFSGRQFSNSRSEMNVSTLELGDSALYLCASSYQETQYFGPGTRLLVL.

This sequence joins TRBV29-1 and TRBJ1-3, with D possibly matching TRBD1 (5 bases). The germline CDR1 and CDR2 sequences are SQVTM and ANQGSEA. V was cut by 5 bases and J by 2 bases, with 10 bases left in between. The CDR3 spans 13 residues. CDR3 nucleotide sequence: TGCAGCGTTCGAGACAGTCCTGGAAACACCATATATTTT. Protein product: CSVRDSPGNTIYF. The whole variable domain, filled in from reference TRBV29-1 and TRBJ1-3, reads SAVISQKPSRDICQRGTSLTIQCQVDSQVTMMFWYRQQPGQSLTLIATANQGSEATYESGFVIDKFPISRPNLTFSTLTVSNMSPEDSSIYLCSVRDSPGNTIYFGEGSWLTVV.

The rearrangement joins TRBV29-1 to TRBJ2-7, with 14 bases identical to TRBD2. This CDR3 is 15 amino acids long. Germline CDR1 and CDR2: SQVTM and ANQGSEA. V was pared by 4 bases and J by 5 bases, with 7 bases of the junction left unmatched. The CDR3 sequence is CSVGRLAGGRNEQYF. The CDR3 DNA sequence: TGCAGCGTTGGCCGACTAGCGGGAGGGCGGAACGAGCAGTACTTC.

This clone was found a few times. V usage is TRBV29-1 and J usage is TRBJ2-3; 7 bases align to TRBD2. Germline CDR1 and CDR2: SQVTM and ANQGSEA. V trimming: 6 bases; J trimming: 5 bases; junction bases outside the gene matches: 5. CDR3 length: 12 residues. CDR3 in DNA: TGCAGCGTGAGGGGAGGGAGAGATACGCAGTATTTT. Protein: CSVRGGRDTQYF.

The chain uses TRBV29-1 and TRBJ2-3, with TRBD2 as a possible D gene (5 bases). Germline CDR1 reads SQVTM; CDR2 reads ANQGSEA. Trimming stripped 5 bases from V and 1 base from J, with 13 bases between. The CDR3 is 14 amino acids. The CDR3 DNA follows: TGCAGCGTTTCCAGGACTTACCGCACAGATACGCAGTATTTT. It encodes CSVSRTYRTDTQYF.

This clone was found a few times. This chain links TRBV6-6 with TRBJ2-1; D perhaps matches TRBD2 (5 bases). Germline V CDR1 and CDR2: MNHNY, SVGAGI (reference sequence). This CDR3 contains 14 residues. V gave up 6 bases and J gave up 4 bases, with 13 bases separating them. CDR3 residues: CASSGERVYNEQFF. CDR3 sequence (DNA): TGTGCCAGCAGCGGCGAGAGGGTATACAATGAGCAGTTCTTC.

This clone has a handful of counts. The CDR3 loop is CASSPRGTSGTYEQYF. The CDR3 nucleotides are TGTGCCAGCAGTCCCCGAGGGACTAGCGGTACCTACGAGCAGTACTTC. The rearrangement joins TRBV27 to TRBJ2-7; 11 bases line up with TRBD2. This CDR3 region has 16 residues. The germline CDR1 and CDR2 sequences are MNHEY and SMNVEV (reference sequence). J gave up 2 bases and V 5 bases, and 8 bases lay outside the gene matches.

In nucleotides, the CDR3 is TGCGCCAGCAGCCAAACTACCCTGTACCAAGAGACCCAGTACTTC. This sequence encodes CASSQTTLYQETQYF. The chain joins TRBV4-1 to TRBJ2-5; D is unresolved. The CDR3 consists of 15 residues. Germline CDR1 MGHRA, CDR2 YSYEKL. With 2 bases removed from V and 0 bases from J, the gap between germline ends came to 10 bases.

This sequence joins TRBV6-6 and TRBJ2-1; D remains ambiguous. With 7 bases removed from V and 4 bases from J, the gap between germline ends came to 14 bases. The CDR3 contains 14 residues. Germline V lookup: CDR1 MNHNY, CDR2 SVGAGI (reference sequence). The CDR3 DNA sequence: TGTGCCAGCAAGATGACTGGCGTGTACAATGAGCAGTTCTTC. It specifies CASKMTGVYNEQFF.

This CDR3 reads CASSYSRGSSYEQYF. As DNA, the CDR3 is TGTGCCAGCAGTTACTCTAGAGGGAGCTCCTACGAGCAGTACTTC. The rearrangement uses TRBV6-5 and TRBJ2-7, with D tentatively TRBD2 (5 bases). The CDR3 has 15 amino acids. Germline V CDR1 and CDR2: MNHEY, SVGAGI. The ends were cut back, 0 bases at V and 0 bases at J, with 9 bases in the middle.

This clone was recorded a few times. This chain links TRBV30 with TRBJ2-1; D gene uncertain. This CDR3 has 12 residues. With 4 bases removed from V and 5 bases from J, the gap between germline ends came to 9 bases. The V gene's germline CDR1 is GTSNPN and CDR2 SVGIG (reference sequence). CDR3 in amino acids: CAWTPRDNEQFF. For the CDR3, the DNA is TGTGCCTGGACCCCCCGCGACAATGAGCAGTTCTTC.

The chain links TRBV27 to TRBJ2-5; D may be TRBD1 (5 bases). The CDR3 length is 13 residues. Germline CDR1 MNHEY, CDR2 SMNVEV (reference sequence). V was shortened by 6 bases and J by 1 base, with 9 bases between the two germline ends. For the CDR3, the DNA is TGTGCCAGCAGACGACAGATCCAAGAGACCCAGTACTTC. It encodes CASRRQIQETQYF.

The chain carries TRBV30 and TRBJ1-5; D not resolved. Germline values: CDR1 GTSNPN, CDR2 SVGIG (reference sequence). The CDR3 length is 13 residues. The V gene lost 0 bases and the J gene lost 3 bases, with 6 bases spanning the gap. As DNA, the CDR3 is TGTGCCTGGAGTGTACAGCCCAATCAGCCCCAGCATTTT. This encodes CAWSVQPNQPQHF.

There are a few counts of this clone. This chain connects TRBV19 to TRBJ2-3, with TRBD1 matching over 10 bases. V lost 5 bases, J lost 7 bases, and 3 bases stayed unmatched. Germline-derived CDR1 and CDR2 are LNHDA and SQIVND (reference sequence). This CDR3 contains 13 residues. The chain's CDR3 is CASSATGGYTQYF. CDR3 sequence (DNA): TGTGCCAGTAGTGCGACAGGGGGCTATACGCAGTATTTT.

This clone has just a few counts. The genes are TRBV7-9 and TRBJ2-3; D gene ambiguous. Germline V gene data show CDR1 as SEHNR and CDR2 as FQNEAQ (reference sequence). The CDR3 sequence is 15 residues long. V lost 6 bases, J lost 7 bases, and 20 bases lay in between. CDR3 in amino acids: CASSYGPSELNTQYF. In DNA form, the CDR3 reads TGTGCCAGCAGTTACGGACCATCGGAATTGAATACGCAGTATTTT.

This clone came up a few times. The chain has TRBV30 and TRBJ2-1; perhaps TRBD1 as D (7 bases). This CDR3 is built from 13 residues. The ends were cut back, 3 bases at V and 7 bases at J, with 13 bases in the middle. Germline CDR1 GTSNPN, CDR2 SVGIG (reference sequence). In DNA form, the CDR3 reads TGTGCCTGGAGCGGTCCAGGGGGGAATGAGCAGTTCTTC. Translating gives CAWSGPGGNEQFF.

V and J are TRBV10-3 and TRBJ2-7, with D possibly matching TRBD1 (6 bases). Trimming removed 9 bases from V and 2 bases from J, with 17 bases in between. The CDR3 consists of 14 residues. CDR1 is ENHRY and CDR2 is SYGVKD in the germline V gene. The CDR3 loop reads CAIGGQNSTYEQYF. The CDR3 DNA reads TGTGCCATTGGAGGACAGAATAGTACCTACGAGCAGTACTTC.

This chain links TRBV7-2 with TRBJ2-1; 16 bases match TRBD2. V gave up 4 bases and J gave up 6 bases; unmatched junction bases: 3. Germline assignment: CDR1 SGHTA and CDR2 FQGNSA. The CDR3 length is 16 residues. CDR3 bases: TGTGCCAGCAGCTGGGGACTAGCGGGAGGGCGCAATGAGCAGTTCTTC. Translating it yields CASSWGLAGGRNEQFF.